Shown below are 9 T cell receptor beta chains from a single sample sequenced in a study of regulatory T cells in long-lasting Graves disease. Sample time point: newly diagnosed GD, antithyroid drugs for less than 3 months. TCR sequences were obtained from RNA taken from PBMCs. Arm-PCR of CDR3 regions and iRepertoire HTBI primers were the basis on which TCR beta libraries were built. TCRdb itself ran the multiplex PCR reads through MiXCR, one entry per CDR3 protein. This table holds 320,000 or so distinct CDR3 sequences, 15% to 20% found once. Material: peripheral blood mononuclear cells (PBMCs), obtained at new diagnosis, from a patient treated with antithyroid drugs. The origin of the receptors is a female donor with Graves disease.

V gene TRBV29-1 combines with J gene TRBJ2-2, with 13 bases lining up with TRBD2. CDR1 and CDR2 from the germline V gene are SQVTM and ANQGSEA. This CDR3 comprises 14 residues. The ends lost 4 bases at V and 5 bases at J; junction bases unmatched: 1. CDR3 coding DNA: TGCAGCGTTGGACTAGCGGGAGGAACCGGGGAGCTGTTTTTT. Its protein is CSVGLAGGTGELFF.

The rearrangement links TRBV5-1 to TRBJ2-5; D gene uncertain. Germline V gene data show CDR1 as SGHRS and CDR2 as YFSETQ. Trimming cost V 5 bases and J 0 bases, with 8 bases left between them. This CDR3 comprises 13 residues. CDR3 in DNA: TGCGCCAGCAGTACGGCGTACCAAGAGACCCAGTACTTC. This gives the protein CASSTAYQETQYF.

The rearrangement joins TRBV3-1 to TRBJ2-1; either TRBD1 or TRBD2 may supply D (5 bases each). V gave up 0 bases and J gave up 4 bases, with 10 bases separating them. This CDR3 is 15 amino acids long. The V gene's germline CDR1 is LGHDT and CDR2 YNNKEL (reference sequence). In nucleotides, the CDR3 is TGTGCCAGCAGCCAAGAGGGGGTCCTATACAATGAGCAGTTCTTC. This sequence encodes CASSQEGVLYNEQFF.

This clonotype was seen a few times. The chain is built from TRBV7-6 and TRBJ1-3, with D maybe TRBD1 (6 bases). This CDR3 is built from 16 residues. The V gene lost 4 bases and the J gene lost 0 bases, with 13 bases spanning the gap. Germline loops: CDR1 SGHVS, CDR2 FNYEAQ. As DNA, the CDR3 is TGTGCCAGCAGCTCGGCAGGGGAGTACTCTGGAAACACCATATATTTT. It encodes CASSSAGEYSGNTIYF. Complete variable domain (other parts from reference TRBV7-6 and TRBJ1-3): GAGVSQSPRYKVTKRGQDVALRCDPISGHVSLYWYRQALGQGPEFLTYFNYEAQQDKSGLPNDRFSAERPEGSISTLTIQRTEQRDSAMYRCASSSAGEYSGNTIYFGEGSWLTVV.

This clonotype was found many times. The chain uses TRBV11-3 and TRBJ2-3; 10 bases are shared with TRBD2. V was pared by 3 bases and J by 2 bases, with 5 bases of the junction left unmatched. The CDR3 length is 16 residues. Germline-derived CDR1 and CDR2 are SGHNT and YENEEA. The CDR3 sequence: CASSLGLARATDTQYF. In nucleotides, the CDR3 is TGTGCCAGCAGCTTGGGACTAGCGCGGGCCACAGATACGCAGTATTTT.

As for this clonotype: Being one base from a much bigger clone, this may be a read error. V usage is TRBV12-3 or TRBV12-4 and J usage is TRBJ2-1; possible D gene TRBD2, 6 bases. The CDR3 covers 14 residues. CDR3 region: CASSSLTRRNEQLF. CDR3 bases: TGTGCCAGCAGTTCCTTGACTAGACGGAATGAGCAGCTCTTC.

This clonotype was observed many times. The chain carries TRBV19 and TRBJ1-4; 9 bases map to TRBD1. CDR3 length: 14 amino acids. V trimming: 4 bases; J trimming: 5 bases; junction bases outside the gene matches: 2. Looked up from germline, CDR1 is LNHDA and CDR2 is SQIVND (reference sequence). CDR3 loop: CASSTGTGNEKLFF. The CDR3 nucleotides read TGTGCCAGTAGTACCGGGACAGGGAATGAAAAACTGTTTTTT. The whole variable domain, filled in from reference TRBV19 and TRBJ1-4, reads DGGITQSPKYLFRKEGQNVTLSCEQNLNHDAMYWYRQDPGQGLRLIYYSQIVNDFQKGDIAEGYSVSREKKESFPLTVTSAQKNPTAFYLCASSTGTGNEKLFFGSGTQLSVL.

The chain joins TRBV20-1 to TRBJ1-3; D gene ambiguous. V dropped 6 bases and J dropped 3 bases, with 9 bases sitting between them. The germline V gene encodes CDR1 DFQATT and CDR2 SNEGSKA (reference sequence). This CDR3 has 12 amino acids. CDR3: CSAPSGGNTIYF. The CDR3 DNA follows: TGCAGTGCCCCGTCCGGTGGAAACACCATATATTTT.

The table lists this clonotype with many counts. The chain combines TRBV27 with TRBJ2-2; D remains ambiguous. The V and J ends lost 6 bases and 2 bases respectively, with 7 bases between them. CDR1 is MNHEY, CDR2 SMNVEV, per germline (reference sequence). The CDR3 covers 13 residues. CDR3 sequence (DNA): TGTGCCAGCAGGCTAACCAACACCGGGGAGCTGTTTTTT. Translating gives CASRLTNTGELFF.